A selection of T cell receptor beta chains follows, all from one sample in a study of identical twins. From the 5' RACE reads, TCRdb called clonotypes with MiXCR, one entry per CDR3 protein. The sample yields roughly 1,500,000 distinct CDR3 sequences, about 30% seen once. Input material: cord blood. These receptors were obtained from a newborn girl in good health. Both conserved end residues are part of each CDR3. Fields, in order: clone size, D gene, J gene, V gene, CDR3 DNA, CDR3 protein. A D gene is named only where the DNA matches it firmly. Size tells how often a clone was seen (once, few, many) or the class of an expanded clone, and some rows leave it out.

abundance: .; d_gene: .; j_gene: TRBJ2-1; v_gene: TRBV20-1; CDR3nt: TGCAGTGCTACAGGTAACTCCTACGAGCAGTTCTTC; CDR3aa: CSATGNSYEQFF
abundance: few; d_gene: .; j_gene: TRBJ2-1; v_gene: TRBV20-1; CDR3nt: TGCAGCTGGCAGAGCTCCTACAATGAGCAGTTCTTC; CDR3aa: CSWQSSYNEQFF
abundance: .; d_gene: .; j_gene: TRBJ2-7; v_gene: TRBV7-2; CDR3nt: TGTGCCAGCAGCTTAGATCTTGCGATCCCCTACGAGCAGTACTTC; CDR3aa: CASSLDLAIPYEQYF
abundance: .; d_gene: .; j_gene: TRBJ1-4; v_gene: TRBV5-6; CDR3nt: TGTGCCAGCAGCCCGCGAGTCGGGGCTCATAATGAAAAACTGTTTTTT; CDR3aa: CASSPRVGAHNEKLFF
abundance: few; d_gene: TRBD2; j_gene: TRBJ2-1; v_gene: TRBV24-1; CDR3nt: TGTGCCACCAGTGATCCGGGACTAGCGGGAGGGAGCTCCTACAATGAGCAGTTCTTC; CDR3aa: CATSDPGLAGGSSYNEQFF
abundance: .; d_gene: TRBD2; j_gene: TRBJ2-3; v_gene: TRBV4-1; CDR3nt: TGCGCCAGCAGCCATATAGCGGGCCCTAGCACAGATACGCAGTATTTT; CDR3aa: CASSHIAGPSTDTQYF
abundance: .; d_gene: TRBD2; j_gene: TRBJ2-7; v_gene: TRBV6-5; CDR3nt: TGTGCCAGCAGTTACTCCGGACTAGCGGGGATTGGTGGTGAGCAGTACTTC; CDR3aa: CASSYSGLAGIGGEQYF
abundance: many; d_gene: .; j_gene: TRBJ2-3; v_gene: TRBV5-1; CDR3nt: TGCGCCAGCAGCTTGTCGCGGGGCGCAGATACGCAGTATTTT; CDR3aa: CASSLSRGADTQYF
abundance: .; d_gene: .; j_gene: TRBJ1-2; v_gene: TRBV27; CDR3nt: TGTGCCAGCAGTTATAACTCTCGGCAGGGGATGGGCTACACCTTC; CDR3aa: CASSYNSRQGMGYTF
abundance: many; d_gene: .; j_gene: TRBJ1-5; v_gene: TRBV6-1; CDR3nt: TGTGCCAGCAGTGAACGGGTGAACTATAGCAATCAGCCCCAGCATTTT; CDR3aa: CASSERVNYSNQPQHF
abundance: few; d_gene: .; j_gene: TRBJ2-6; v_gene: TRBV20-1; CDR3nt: TGCAGTGCTAGGAGGGTCGGCCTAGCCATCTCTGGGGCCAACGTCCTGACTTTC; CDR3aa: CSARRVGLAISGANVLTF
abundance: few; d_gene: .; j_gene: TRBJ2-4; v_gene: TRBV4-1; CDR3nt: TGCGCCAGCAGCCAACCGCAACTAGCATGGGGGGCCAAAAACATTCAGTACTTC; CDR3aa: CASSQPQLAWGAKNIQYF
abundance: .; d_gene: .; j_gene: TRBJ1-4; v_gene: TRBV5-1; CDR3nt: TGCGCCAGCAGCCCCTTGGGCGTGACTGAAAAACTGTTTTTT; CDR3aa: CASSPLGVTEKLFF
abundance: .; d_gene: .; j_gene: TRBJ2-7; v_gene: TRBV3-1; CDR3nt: TGTGCCATCAGCCAAACGAGTTACGAGCAGTACTTC; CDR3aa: CAISQTSYEQYF
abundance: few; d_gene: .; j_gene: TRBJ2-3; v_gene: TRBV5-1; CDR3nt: TGCGCCAGCAGCTTGATTCTCGCGGGTTGGGCAGATACGCAGTATTTT; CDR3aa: CASSLILAGWADTQYF
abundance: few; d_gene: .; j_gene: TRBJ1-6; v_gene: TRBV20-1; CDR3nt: TGCAGTGCGTACCGCAGGGTCGAGAATTCACCCCTCCACTTT; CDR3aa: CSAYRRVENSPLHF
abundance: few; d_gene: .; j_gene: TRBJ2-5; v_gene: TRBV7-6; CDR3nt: TGTGCCAGCAGCTTAAACTCCCGGGGAGAGACCCAGTACTTC; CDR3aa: CASSLNSRGETQYF
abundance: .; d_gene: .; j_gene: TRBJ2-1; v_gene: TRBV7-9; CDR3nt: TGTGCCAGCAGAGCCCCCCCGAGGGGTATGGATAATGAGCAGTTCTTC; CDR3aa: CASRAPPRGMDNEQFF
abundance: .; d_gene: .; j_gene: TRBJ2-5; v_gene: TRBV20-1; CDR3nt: TGCAGTGCTCGCAGGGAACAAGGGACCCAGTACTTC; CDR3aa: CSARREQGTQYF
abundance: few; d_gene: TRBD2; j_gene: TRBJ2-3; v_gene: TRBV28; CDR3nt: TGTGCCAGCAGTTCTAGCGGGAGGGCCCTTTTCAGCACAGATACGCAGTATTTT; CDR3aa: CASSSSGRALFSTDTQYF
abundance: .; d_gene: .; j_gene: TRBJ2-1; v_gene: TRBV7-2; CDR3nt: TGTGCCAGCAGCTTGATTGGACCTTACAATGAGCAGTTCTTC; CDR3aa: CASSLIGPYNEQFF